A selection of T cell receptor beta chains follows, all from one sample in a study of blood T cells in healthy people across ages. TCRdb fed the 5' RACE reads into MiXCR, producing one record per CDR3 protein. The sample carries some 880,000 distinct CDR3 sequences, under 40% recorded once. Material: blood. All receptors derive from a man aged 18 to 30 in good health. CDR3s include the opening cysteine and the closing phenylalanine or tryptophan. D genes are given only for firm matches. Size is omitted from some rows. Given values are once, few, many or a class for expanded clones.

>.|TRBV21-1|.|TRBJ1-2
CASSKRKGRGAFLGYTF
TGTGCCAGCAGCAAAAGGAAGGGCAGGGGTGCCTTTTTAGGCTACACCTTC
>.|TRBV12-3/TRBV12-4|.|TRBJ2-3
CAGSLGGTSTDTEYF
TGTGCCGGCAGTTTAGGGGGAACTAGCACAGATACGGAGTATTTT
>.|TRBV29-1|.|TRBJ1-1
CSVAVQGANTEAFF
TGCAGCGTCGCCGTACAGGGTGCGAACACTGAAGCTTTCTTT
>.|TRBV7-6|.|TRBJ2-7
CASSLGSRAGSYEQYF
TGTGCCAGCAGCTTAGGATCCCGGGCCGGCTCCTACGAGCAGTACTTC
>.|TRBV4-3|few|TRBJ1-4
CASSQGRVIEKLFF
TGCGCCAGCAGCCAAGGGAGGGTTATTGAAAAACTGTTTTTT
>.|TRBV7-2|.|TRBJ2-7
CASSLAQGQPSYEQYF
TGTGCCAGCAGCTTAGCTCAAGGACAACCGTCCTACGAGCAGTACTTC
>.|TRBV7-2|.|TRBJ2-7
CASSLRVREQYF
TGTGCCAGCAGCCTCAGGGTTCGCGAGCAGTACTTC
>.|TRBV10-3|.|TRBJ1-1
CAISAPGTEAFF
TGTGCCATCAGTGCCCCGGGCACTGAAGCTTTCTTT
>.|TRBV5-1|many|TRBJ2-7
CASSLVVGSNEQYF
TGCGCCAGCAGCTTGGTAGTAGGGTCCAACGAGCAGTACTTC
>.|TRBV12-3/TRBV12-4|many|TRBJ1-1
CASTLGRGNTEAFF
TGTGCCAGCACCCTCGGGAGGGGCAACACTGAAGCTTTCTTT
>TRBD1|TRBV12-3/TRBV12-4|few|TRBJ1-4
CASSSSGTGGEKLFF
TGTGCCAGCAGTAGCTCCGGGACAGGGGGGGAAAAACTGTTTTTT
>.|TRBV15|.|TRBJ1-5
CATSRGEGATVHSNQPQHF
TGTGCCACCAGCAGGGGGGAAGGCGCAACAGTACATAGCAATCAGCCCCAGCATTTT
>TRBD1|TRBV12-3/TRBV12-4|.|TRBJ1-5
CATGQGNNQPQHF
TGTGCCACGGGACAGGGGAACAATCAGCCCCAGCATTTT
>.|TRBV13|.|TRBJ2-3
CASSLEGLGDPTDTQYF
TGTGCCAGCAGCTTAGAGGGGCTTGGGGATCCGACGGATACGCAGTATTTT
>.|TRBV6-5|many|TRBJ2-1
CASSYSGWAGRNEQFF
TGTGCCAGCAGTTACTCTGGCTGGGCAGGCAGGAATGAGCAGTTCTTC
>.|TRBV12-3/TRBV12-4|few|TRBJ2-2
CASSNTPRIGELFF
TGTGCCAGCAGCAATACCCCCAGAATCGGGGAGCTGTTTTTT
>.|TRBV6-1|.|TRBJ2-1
CASSEVRIRPYNEQFF
TGTGCCAGCAGTGAAGTACGGATCCGACCCTACAATGAGCAGTTCTTC
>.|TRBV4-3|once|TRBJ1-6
CASSQEGRYNSPLHF
TGCGCCAGCAGCCAAGAGGGCCGGTATAATTCACCCCTCCACTTT
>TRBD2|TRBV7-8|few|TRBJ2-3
CASSLGGGGPLSTDTQYF
TGTGCCAGCAGCTTAGGCGGGGGGGGCCCCCTTAGCACAGATACGCAGTATTTT
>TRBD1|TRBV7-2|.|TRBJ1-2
CASSLAGGGQGINGYTF
TGTGCCAGCAGCTTAGCCGGAGGGGGACAGGGGATCAATGGCTACACCTTC
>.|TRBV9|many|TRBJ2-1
CASSGNEQFF
TGTGCCAGCAGCGGCAATGAGCAGTTCTTC
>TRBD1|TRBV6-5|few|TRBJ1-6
CASSYGTGTVNSPLHF
TGTGCCAGCAGTTACGGTACCGGGACAGTTAATTCACCCCTCCACTTT